Each of the 3 T cell receptor beta chains below was sequenced from the same sample in a study of molecular identifiers for immune sequencing clone quantification. TCRdb itself ran the PCR reads through MiXCR, one entry per CDR3 protein. In the table there are under 600,000 distinct CDR3 sequences, over 20% of which are singletons. The specimen sequenced was naive CD8+ T cells from blood, with Jurkat cell RNA spiked in. Subset defined: FACS-sorted CD8+CD4-CCR7+CD45RA+ naive T cells. Every receptor here comes from a human donor in good health. Some libraries in this study had Jurkat cell RNA spiked in.

On this clonotype itself: A read error may be the cause here, since a much bigger clone is one base away. This chain joins TRBV5-1 and TRBJ2-7, with D uncertain. Germline CDR1 is SGHRS and CDR2 is YFSETQ. This CDR3 is built from 16 residues. The CDR3 region is CASSLAPRDLHYEHYF. The CDR3 bases are TGCGCCAGCAGCTTGGCCCCACGCGATCTCCACTACGAGCATTACTTC. The full variable domain, its missing parts supplied by reference TRBV5-1 and TRBJ2-7, is KAGVTQTPRYLIKTRGQQVTLSCSPISGHRSVSWYQQTPGQGLQFLFEYFSETQRNKGNFPGRFSGRQFSNSRSEMNVSTLELGDSALYLCASSLAPRDLHYEHYFGPGTRLTVT.

This clonotype was detected ten times or more. The chain employs TRBV4-1 and TRBJ2-5; weak D call: TRBD1 (5 bases). The CDR3 is 15 residues long. With 1 base removed from V and 1 base from J, the gap between germline ends came to 10 bases. Germline CDR1 reads MGHRA; CDR2 reads YSYEKL. CDR3 DNA: TGCGCCAGCAGCCAAGTCCCAGGGTTCCAAGAGACCCAGTACTTC. It encodes CASSQVPGFQETQYF.

The rearrangement links TRBV9 to TRBJ2-3; maybe TRBD1 (6 bases). V was cut by 3 bases and J by 1 base, with 12 bases left in between. Germline assignment: CDR1 SGDLS and CDR2 YYNGEE. The CDR3 loop spans 15 amino acids. CDR3 bases: TGTGCCAGCAGCGCCGGGACATTAGGCACAGATACGCAGTATTTT. It is translated as CASSAGTLGTDTQYF.